This record concerns one TCR beta chain sequence. The data were obtained in a study of blood T cell repertoires in COVID-19. Across the study: The United States, Italy and Spain were the sources of the acute and convalescent COVID-19 samples. The analysed material was cDNA or gDNA that came from T cells, B-cell-depleted T cells, or PBMCs.

Looked up from germline, CDR1 is SNHLY and CDR2 is FYNNEI. The CDR3 extends over 11 amino acids. The V and J ends lost 6 bases and 6 bases respectively, with 5 bases between them. As handled by the study authors: Reference gene primer amplification yielded estimated nucleated cell counts. Sequencing used immunoSEQ multiplex PCR; TCRdb keeps in-frame clones, though not all of them. The V and J calls and clone size are taken from that table; D and trimming were inferred from the DNA. The table shows roughly 200,000 clones, with 84% occurring only once. The sequence came from a human donor in a cohort sampled during active COVID-19. Material for sequencing was peripheral blood. The chain links TRBV2 to TRBJ2-2; D is perhaps TRBD2 (5 bases). The CDR3: CASSGAGELFF. As DNA, the CDR3 is TGTGCCAGCAGCGGGGCCGGGGAGCTGTTTTTT.